This is a list of T cell receptor beta chains from one sample in a study of patients and donors after allogeneic stem cell transplantation. TCRdb reanalysed the RT-PCR reads using MiXCR and keeps one entry per CDR3 protein. This table holds approximately 98,000 distinct CDR3 sequences, about a third found once. Sequencing was performed on blood, either unsorted or a sorted T cell fraction (not recorded which). The receptors were gathered from a human donor who was either an allogeneic HSCT recipient or a stem cell or donor lymphocyte infusion donor (not recorded which). It is not recorded whose cells these are; they may come from a transplant donor. Both conserved end residues are part of each CDR3. Each record gives: V gene, J gene, clone size, CDR3 protein. Clone size is not always given. Where it is, it says once, few, many or a class for expanded clones.

TRBV7-9,TRBJ2-2,-,CASTILPGLAGDTGELFF
TRBV5-1,TRBJ2-7,-,CASSLDDAYEQYF
TRBV28,TRBJ2-5,-,CASSLGRVANKETQYF
TRBV11-2,TRBJ1-4,-,CASSKNQGATKKLFF
TRBV20-1,TRBJ1-1,-,CSARDWRDFEAFF
TRBV5-1,TRBJ2-7,few,CASSLRDRYEQYF
TRBV5-1,TRBJ1-1,few,CASSVNGNTEAFF
TRBV7-3,TRBJ1-1,few,CASSFGAWGTEAFF
TRBV20-1,TRBJ1-1,-,CSASKGLEAFF
TRBV5-1,TRBJ2-1,-,CASSSGQPLLNEQFF
TRBV7-6,TRBJ1-5,medium-sized,CASSLNSNQPQHF
TRBV12-3/TRBV12-4,TRBJ1-1,-,CASSLAGQLNTEAFF
TRBV11-2,TRBJ2-7,-,CASRPLAGPGLYEQYF